Below, one T cell receptor beta chain is given with its context. The antigen remains undetermined. At one end, the junction sequence differs from germline, possibly due to a read error. These data belong to a study of post-analysis software for immune sequencing data. Points from the study as a whole: Comparison of patients with controls showed a handful of TRBV segments more frequent in patients, TRBV5-6, TRBV5-1 and TRBV20-1 among them.

Unique molecular identifiers were built into the TCR beta cDNA libraries. A single record per CDR3 protein comes from TCRdb applying MiXCR to the PCR reads. The table has about 570,000 distinct CDR3 sequences, 34% seen once. This CDR3 region has 15 residues. CDR1 is SGHRS and CDR2 is YFSETQ in the germline V gene. Specimen: blood. This receptor was obtained from a girl aged 2-17 years with multiple sclerosis. V usage is TRBV5-1 and J usage is TRBJ1-5; TRBD1 agrees at 9 bases. The CDR3 DNA sequence: TGCGCCCGCAGCCTGGAGGGACAGGGAAATCAGCCCCAGCATTTT. Translation gives CARSLEGQGNQPQHF.